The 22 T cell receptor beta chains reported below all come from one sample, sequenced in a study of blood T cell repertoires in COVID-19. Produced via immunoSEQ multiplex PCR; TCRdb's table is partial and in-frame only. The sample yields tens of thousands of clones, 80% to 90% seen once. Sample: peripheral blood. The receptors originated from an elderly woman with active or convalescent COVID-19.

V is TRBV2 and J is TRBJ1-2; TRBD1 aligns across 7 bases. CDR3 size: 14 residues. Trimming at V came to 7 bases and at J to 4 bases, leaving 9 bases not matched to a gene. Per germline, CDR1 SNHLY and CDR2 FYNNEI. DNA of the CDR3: TGTGCCAGCATAAACAGGGGCCAGTTCTATGGCTACACCTTC. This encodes CASINRGQFYGYTF.

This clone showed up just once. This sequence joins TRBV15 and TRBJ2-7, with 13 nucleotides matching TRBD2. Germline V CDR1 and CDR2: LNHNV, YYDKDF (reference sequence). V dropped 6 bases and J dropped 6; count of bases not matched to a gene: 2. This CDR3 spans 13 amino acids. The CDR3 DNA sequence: TGTGCCACCAGAGGGACTAGCGGGACCGAGCAGTACTTC. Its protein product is CATRGTSGTEQYF.

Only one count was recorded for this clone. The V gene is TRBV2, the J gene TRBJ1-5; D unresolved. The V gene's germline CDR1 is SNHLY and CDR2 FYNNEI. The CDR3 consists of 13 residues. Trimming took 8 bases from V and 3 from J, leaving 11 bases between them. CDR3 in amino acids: CASAYHPNQPQHF. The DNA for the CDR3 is TGTGCCAGCGCCTATCACCCCAATCAGCCCCAGCATTTT. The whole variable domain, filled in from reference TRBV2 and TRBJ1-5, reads EPEVTQTPSHQVTQMGQEVILRCVPISNHLYFYWYRQILGQKVEFLVSFYNNEISEKSEIFDDQFSVERPDGSNFTLKIRSTKLEDSAMYFCASAYHPNQPQHFGDGTRLSIL.

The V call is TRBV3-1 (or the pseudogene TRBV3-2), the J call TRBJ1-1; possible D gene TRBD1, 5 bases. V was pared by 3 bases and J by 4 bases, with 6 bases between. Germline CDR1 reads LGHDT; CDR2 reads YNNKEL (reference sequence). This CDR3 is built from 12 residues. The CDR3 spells CASSHGGTEAFF. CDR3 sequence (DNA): TGTGCCAGCAGCCACGGGGGCACTGAAGCTTTCTTT.

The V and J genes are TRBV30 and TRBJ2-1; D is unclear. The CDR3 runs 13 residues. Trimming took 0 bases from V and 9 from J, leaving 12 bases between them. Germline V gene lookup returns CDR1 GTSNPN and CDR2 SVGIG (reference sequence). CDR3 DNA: TGTGCCTGGAGTGTACTATCGATTGGTGAGCAGTTCTTC. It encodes CAWSVLSIGEQFF.

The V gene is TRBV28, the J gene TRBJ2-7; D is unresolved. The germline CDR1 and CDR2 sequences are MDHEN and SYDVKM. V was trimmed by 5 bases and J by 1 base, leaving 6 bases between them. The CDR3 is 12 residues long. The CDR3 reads CASSVLSYEQYF. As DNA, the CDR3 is TGTGCCAGCAGTGTCCTATCCTACGAGCAGTACTTC.

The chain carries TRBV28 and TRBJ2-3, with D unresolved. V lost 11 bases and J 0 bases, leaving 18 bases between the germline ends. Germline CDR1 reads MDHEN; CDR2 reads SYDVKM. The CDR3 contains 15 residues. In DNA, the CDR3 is TGTGCCTCACTTGCGGCCTCCCTCAGCACAGATACGCAGTATTTT. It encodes CASLAASLSTDTQYF.

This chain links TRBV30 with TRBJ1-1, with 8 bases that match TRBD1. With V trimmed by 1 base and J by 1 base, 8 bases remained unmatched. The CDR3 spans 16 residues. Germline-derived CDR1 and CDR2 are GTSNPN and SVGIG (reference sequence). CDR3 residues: CAWSARPGQGNTEAFF. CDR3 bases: TGTGCCTGGAGTGCCCGTCCCGGACAGGGGAACACTGAAGCTTTCTTT.

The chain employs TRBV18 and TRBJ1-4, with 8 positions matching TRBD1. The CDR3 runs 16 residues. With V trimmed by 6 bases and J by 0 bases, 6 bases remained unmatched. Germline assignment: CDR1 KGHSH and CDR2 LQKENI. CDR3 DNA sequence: TGTGCCAGCTCCAGGGGGCCGAAGGCAACTAATGAAAAACTGTTTTTT. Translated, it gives CASSRGPKATNEKLFF.

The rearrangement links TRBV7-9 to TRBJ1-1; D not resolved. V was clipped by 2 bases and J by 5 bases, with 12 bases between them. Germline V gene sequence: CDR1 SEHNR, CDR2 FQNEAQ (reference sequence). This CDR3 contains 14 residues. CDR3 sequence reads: CASSLRAWETEAFF. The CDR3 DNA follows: TGTGCCAGCAGCTTAAGGGCGTGGGAGACTGAAGCTTTCTTT.

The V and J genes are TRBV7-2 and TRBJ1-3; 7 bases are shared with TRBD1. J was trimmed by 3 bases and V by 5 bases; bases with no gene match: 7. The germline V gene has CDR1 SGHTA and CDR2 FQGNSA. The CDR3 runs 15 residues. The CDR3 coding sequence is TGTGCCAGCAGCCCCGACAGGGCTAGTGGAAACACCATATATTTT. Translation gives CASSPDRASGNTIYF.

The CDR3 DNA reads as TGTGCCAGCAGCTTGGAGGCGTGGGCAGGGTATAATTCACCCCTCCACTTT. Protein sequence: CASSLEAWAGYNSPLHF. V is TRBV5-5 and J is TRBJ1-6; maybe TRBD1 (5 bases). The CDR3 sequence is 17 residues long. V was shortened by 0 bases and J by 4 bases, with 14 bases between the two germline ends. Germline CDR1 is SGHKS and CDR2 is YYEKEE (reference sequence).

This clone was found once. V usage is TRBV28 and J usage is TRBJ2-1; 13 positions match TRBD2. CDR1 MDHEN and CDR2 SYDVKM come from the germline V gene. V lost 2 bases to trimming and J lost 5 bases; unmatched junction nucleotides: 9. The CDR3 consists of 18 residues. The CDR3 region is CASSLTSGRAVRNNEQFF. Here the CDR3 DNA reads TGTGCCAGCAGTTTAACTAGCGGGAGGGCCGTAAGGAACAATGAGCAGTTCTTC.

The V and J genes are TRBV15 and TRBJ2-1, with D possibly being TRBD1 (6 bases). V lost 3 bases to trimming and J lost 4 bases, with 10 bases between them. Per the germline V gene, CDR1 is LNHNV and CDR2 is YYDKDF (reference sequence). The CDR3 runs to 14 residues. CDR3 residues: CATSRLDRYNEQFF. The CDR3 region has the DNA TGTGCCACCAGCAGGTTGGACAGATACAATGAGCAGTTCTTC. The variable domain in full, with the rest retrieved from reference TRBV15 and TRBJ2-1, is DAMVIQNPRYQVTQFGKPVTLSCSQTLNHNVMYWYQQKSSQAPKLLFHYYDKDFNNEADTPDNFQSRRPNTSFCFLDIRSPGLGDTAMYLCATSRLDRYNEQFFGPGTRLTVL.

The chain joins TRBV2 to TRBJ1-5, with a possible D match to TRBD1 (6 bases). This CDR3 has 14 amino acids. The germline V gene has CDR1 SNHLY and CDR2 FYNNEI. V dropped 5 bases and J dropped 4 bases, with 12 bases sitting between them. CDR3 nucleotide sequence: TGTGCCAGCAGTAACGGCAGGGGAAATCAGCCCCAGCATTTT. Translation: CASSNGRGNQPQHF. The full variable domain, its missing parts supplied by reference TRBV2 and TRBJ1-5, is EPEVTQTPSHQVTQMGQEVILRCVPISNHLYFYWYRQILGQKVEFLVSFYNNEISEKSEIFDDQFSVERPDGSNFTLKIRSTKLEDSAMYFCASSNGRGNQPQHFGDGTRLSIL.

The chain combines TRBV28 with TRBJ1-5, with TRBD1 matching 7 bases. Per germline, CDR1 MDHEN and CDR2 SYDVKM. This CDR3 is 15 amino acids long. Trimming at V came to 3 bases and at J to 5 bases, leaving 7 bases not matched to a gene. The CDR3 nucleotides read TGTGCCAGCAGTTTGGGGACAGTCCTTTATCAGCCCCAGCATTTT. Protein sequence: CASSLGTVLYQPQHF.

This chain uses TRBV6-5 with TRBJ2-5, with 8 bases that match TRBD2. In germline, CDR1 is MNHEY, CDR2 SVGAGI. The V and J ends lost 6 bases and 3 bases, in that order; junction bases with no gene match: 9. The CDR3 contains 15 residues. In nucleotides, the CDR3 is TGTGCCAGCAGGGGCAATAGCGGGGAAAAAGAGACCCAGTACTTC. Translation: CASRGNSGEKETQYF.

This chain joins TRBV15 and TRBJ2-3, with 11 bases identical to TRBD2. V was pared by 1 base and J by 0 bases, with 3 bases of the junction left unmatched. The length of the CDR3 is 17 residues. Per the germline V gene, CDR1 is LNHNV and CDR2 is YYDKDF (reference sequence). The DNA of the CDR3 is TGTGCCACCAGCAGAGTTGGGACTAGCGGTAGCACAGATACGCAGTATTTT. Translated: CATSRVGTSGSTDTQYF.

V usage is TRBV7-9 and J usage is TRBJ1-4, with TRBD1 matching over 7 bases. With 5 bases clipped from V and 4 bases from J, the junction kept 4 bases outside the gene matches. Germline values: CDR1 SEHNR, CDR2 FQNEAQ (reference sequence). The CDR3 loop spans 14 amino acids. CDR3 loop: CASSEGAFNEKLFF. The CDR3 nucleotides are TGTGCCAGCAGCGAGGGGGCCTTTAATGAAAAACTGTTTTTT.

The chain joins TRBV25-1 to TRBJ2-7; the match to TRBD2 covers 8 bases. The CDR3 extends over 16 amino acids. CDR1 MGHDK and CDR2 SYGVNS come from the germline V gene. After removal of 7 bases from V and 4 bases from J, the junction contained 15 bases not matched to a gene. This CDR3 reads CASTTGGRDGRYEQYF. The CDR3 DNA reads TGTGCCAGCACTACGGGGGGGCGGGACGGACGGTACGAGCAGTACTTC.

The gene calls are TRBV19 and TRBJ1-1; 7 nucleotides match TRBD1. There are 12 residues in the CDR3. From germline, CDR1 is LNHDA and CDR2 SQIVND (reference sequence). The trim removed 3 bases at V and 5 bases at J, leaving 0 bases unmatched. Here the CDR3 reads CASSMDRTEAFF. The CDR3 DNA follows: TGTGCCAGTAGTATGGACAGGACTGAAGCTTTCTTT.

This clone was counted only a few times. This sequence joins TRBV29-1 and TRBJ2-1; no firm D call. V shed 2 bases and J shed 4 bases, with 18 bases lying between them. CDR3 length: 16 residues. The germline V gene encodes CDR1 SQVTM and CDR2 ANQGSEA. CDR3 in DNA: TGCAGCGTTGAATCTGTGGGTGGGCCAGGTTACAATGAGCAGTTCTTC. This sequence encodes CSVESVGGPGYNEQFF.